This T cell receptor (beta chain) was identified during a study of response to subunit inactivated influenza vaccine. TCRdb independently ran MiXCR on the RT-PCR reads; one entry per CDR3 protein. Of approximately 700,000 distinct CDR3 sequences in the sample, 14% were seen once. Notes on this clonotype: Its antigen is unidentified.

Regarding the study as a whole: Seasonal influenza vaccination, on each occasion, was suggested by the authors to recruit few new T cells.

Germline V gene lookup returns CDR1 DFQATT and CDR2 SNEGSKA (reference sequence). Trimming took off 4 bases at V and 5 bases at J, with 11 bases between the two ends. CDR3 size: 12 residues. The V call is TRBV20-1, the J call TRBJ2-5; the D gene is possibly TRBD1 (6 bases). The sequenced sample was PBMCs from blood, obtained around 15 days before vaccination. The clonotype originates from a man aged 50 to 59 who received an inactivated influenza vaccine. CDR3 nucleotides: TGCAGTGCTACTGTCCAGGGGGAGACCCAGTACTTC. Its protein product is CSATVQGETQYF.